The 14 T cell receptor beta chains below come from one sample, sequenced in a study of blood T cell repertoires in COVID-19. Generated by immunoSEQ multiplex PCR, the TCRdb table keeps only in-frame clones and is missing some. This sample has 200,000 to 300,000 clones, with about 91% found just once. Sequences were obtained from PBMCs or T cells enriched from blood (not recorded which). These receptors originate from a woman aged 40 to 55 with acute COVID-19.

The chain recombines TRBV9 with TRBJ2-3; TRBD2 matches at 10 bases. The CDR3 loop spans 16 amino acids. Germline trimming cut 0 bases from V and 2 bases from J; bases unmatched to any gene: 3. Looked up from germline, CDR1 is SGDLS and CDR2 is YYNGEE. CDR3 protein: CASSVGLAGDTDTQYF. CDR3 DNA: TGTGCCAGCAGCGTAGGTCTAGCGGGAGACACAGATACGCAGTATTTT.

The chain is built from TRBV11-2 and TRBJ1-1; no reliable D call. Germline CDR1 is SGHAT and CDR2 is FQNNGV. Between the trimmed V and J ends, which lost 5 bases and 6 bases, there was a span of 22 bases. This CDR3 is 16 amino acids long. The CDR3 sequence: CASSPSLQPLGAEAFF. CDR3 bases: TGTGCCAGCAGCCCAAGTTTGCAGCCCTTAGGAGCTGAAGCTTTCTTT.

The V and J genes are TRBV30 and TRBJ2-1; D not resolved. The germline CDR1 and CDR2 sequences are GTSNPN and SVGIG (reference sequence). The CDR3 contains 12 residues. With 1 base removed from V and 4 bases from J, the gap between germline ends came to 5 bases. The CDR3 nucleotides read TGTGCCTGGAGTGGAGTTTACAATGAGCAGTTCTTC. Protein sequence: CAWSGVYNEQFF.

The CDR3 protein is CASSLYRVGTQYF. The CDR3 DNA is TGTGCCAGCAGTTTATACAGGGTCGGGACCCAGTACTTC. The chain joins TRBV12-3 or TRBV12-4 to TRBJ2-5; D perhaps matches TRBD1 (6 bases). Trimming stripped 2 bases from V and 7 bases from J, with 11 bases between. The CDR3 covers 13 residues.

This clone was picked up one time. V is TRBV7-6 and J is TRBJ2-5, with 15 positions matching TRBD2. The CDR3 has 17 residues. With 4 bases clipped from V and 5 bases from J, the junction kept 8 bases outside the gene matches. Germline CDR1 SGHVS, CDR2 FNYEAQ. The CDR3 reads CASSSGLAGGRGETQYF. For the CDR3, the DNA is TGTGCCAGCAGCTCGGGACTAGCGGGGGGACGAGGGGAGACCCAGTACTTC.

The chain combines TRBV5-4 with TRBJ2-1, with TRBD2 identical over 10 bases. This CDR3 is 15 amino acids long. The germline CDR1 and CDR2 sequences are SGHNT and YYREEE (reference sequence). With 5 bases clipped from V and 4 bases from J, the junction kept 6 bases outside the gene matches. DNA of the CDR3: TGTGCCAGCAGTTTCCGGACTAGCGGTTACAATGAGCAGTTCTTC. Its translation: CASSFRTSGYNEQFF.

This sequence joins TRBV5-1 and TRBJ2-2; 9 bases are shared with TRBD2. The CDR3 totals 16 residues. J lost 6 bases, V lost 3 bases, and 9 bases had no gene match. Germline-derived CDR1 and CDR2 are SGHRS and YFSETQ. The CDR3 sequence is CASSSSAGGLAGELFF. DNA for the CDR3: TGCGCCAGCAGCTCCTCGGCGGGAGGGCTCGCCGGGGAGCTGTTTTTT.

In nucleotides, the CDR3 is TGTGCCAGCAGCGATTACAGGGGCGCTAACTATGGCTACACCTTC. Amino acids: CASSDYRGANYGYTF. The chain recombines TRBV7-2 with TRBJ1-2, with TRBD1 identical over 7 bases. Trimming at V came to 5 bases and at J to 0 bases, leaving 6 bases not matched to a gene. The CDR3 sequence is 15 residues long. Germline CDR1 SGHTA, CDR2 FQGNSA.

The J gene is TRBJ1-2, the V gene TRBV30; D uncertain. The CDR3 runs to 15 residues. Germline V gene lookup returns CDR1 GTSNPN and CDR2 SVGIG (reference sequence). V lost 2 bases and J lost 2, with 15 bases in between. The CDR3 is CAWSRAEGGNYGYTF. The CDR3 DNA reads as TGTGCCTGGAGTCGAGCGGAGGGAGGGAACTATGGCTACACCTTC.

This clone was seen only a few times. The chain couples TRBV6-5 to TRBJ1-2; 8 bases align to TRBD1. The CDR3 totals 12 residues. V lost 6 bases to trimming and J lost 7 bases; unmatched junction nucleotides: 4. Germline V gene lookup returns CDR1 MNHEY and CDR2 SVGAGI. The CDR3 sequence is CASSGQGGGYTF. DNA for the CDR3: TGTGCCAGCAGCGGACAGGGTGGTGGCTACACCTTC.

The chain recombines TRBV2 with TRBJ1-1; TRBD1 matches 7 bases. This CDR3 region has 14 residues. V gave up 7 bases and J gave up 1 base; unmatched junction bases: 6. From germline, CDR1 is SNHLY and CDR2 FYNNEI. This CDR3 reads CASTGPGGNTEAFF. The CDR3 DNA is TGTGCCAGCACTGGGCCAGGGGGGAACACTGAAGCTTTCTTT.

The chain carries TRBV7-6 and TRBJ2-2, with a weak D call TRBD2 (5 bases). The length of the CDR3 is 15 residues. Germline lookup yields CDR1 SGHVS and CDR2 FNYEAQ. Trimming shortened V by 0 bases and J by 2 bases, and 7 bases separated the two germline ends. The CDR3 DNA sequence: TGTGCCAGCAGCTTAGCGGGAGCCAACACCGGGGAGCTGTTTTTT. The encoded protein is CASSLAGANTGELFF.

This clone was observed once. Written as DNA, the CDR3 is TGCGCCAGCAGCTTGGGGACCGGGGGTGCCACTGAAGCTTTCTTT. Translating it yields CASSLGTGGATEAFF. The chain recombines TRBV5-1 with TRBJ1-1, with D possibly TRBD1 on 5 matching bases. From germline, CDR1 is SGHRS and CDR2 YFSETQ. The CDR3 loop spans 15 amino acids. Trimming cost V 0 bases and J 4 bases, with 13 bases left between them.

CDR3 sequence reads: CASSPAGRLKDTQYF. Written as DNA, the CDR3 is TGTGCCAGCAGCCCAGCGGGACGGTTAAAGGATACGCAGTATTTT. J is TRBJ2-3 and V is TRBV11-3; 7 nucleotides align to TRBD2. From germline, CDR1 is SGHNT and CDR2 YENEEA. The length of the CDR3 is 15 residues. V shed 5 bases and J 6 bases; nucleotides not matched to a gene: 11.